This T cell receptor beta chain stems from a study of CD8 T cells in Susac syndrome. Sequencing of TCR beta was carried out in blood CD8+ and CD4+ T cells. Healthy donors served as the controls. They were matched for age and sex. FACS was used to enrich TEMRA cells, whereas the CD8+ and CD4+ T cells were obtained by negative isolation. After removal of 5 bases from V and 0 bases from J, the junction contained 4 bases not matched to a gene. The CDR3 totals 15 residues. Looked up from germline, CDR1 is MNHNY and CDR2 is SVGAGI (reference sequence). A quantity of about 0.45 to 1 ug RNA underwent reverse transcription using random hexamers. Multiplex PCR with immunoSEQ amplified the TCR beta CDR3 across 54 Vbeta and 13 Jbeta. Each CDR3 protein gets one entry after TCRdb re-called the immunoSEQ multiplex PCR reads with MiXCR. The sample yields fewer than 150,000 distinct CDR3 sequences, about 94% seen once.

The source material was CD8+ T cells from PBMCs. The rearrangement uses TRBV6-6 and TRBJ2-1; 7 bases line up with TRBD1. This clonotype was sampled from a human donor in good health. The CDR3 spells CASSRTGDSYNEQFF. The CDR3 region has the DNA TGTGCCAGCAGTCGGACAGGCGACTCCTACAATGAGCAGTTCTTC.